The 23 T cell receptor beta chains below come from one sample, sequenced in a study of blood T cell repertoires in COVID-19. This table comes from immunoSEQ multiplex PCR, and its TCRdb copy is limited to in-frame clones, with some not included. The sample has about 56,000 clones, approximately 77% seen once. Sequencing was performed on peripheral blood. These receptors all stem from a woman in her 70s with COVID-19, enrolled during active disease.

This clone was seen at least ten times. This chain links TRBV19 with TRBJ1-5, with TRBD1 as a possible D gene (5 bases). Trimming stripped 5 bases from V and 2 bases from J, with 10 bases between. The CDR3 sequence is 14 residues long. The V gene's germline CDR1 is LNHDA and CDR2 SQIVND (reference sequence). CDR3 in amino acids: CASSGGGGNQPQHF. As DNA, the CDR3 is TGTGCCAGTAGTGGCGGGGGAGGCAATCAGCCCCAGCATTTT.

V and J are TRBV6-5 and TRBJ1-1, with 10 bases identical to TRBD1. Germline-derived CDR1 and CDR2 are MNHEY and SVGAGI. V was pared by 2 bases and J by 5 bases, with 2 bases of the junction left unmatched. CDR3 length equals 14 residues. In DNA, the CDR3 is TGTGCCAGCAGTTACCGGACAGGGGGTACTGAAGCTTTCTTT. Translation: CASSYRTGGTEAFF.

The genes are TRBV13 and TRBJ1-2; TRBD1 is a possible D gene (5 bases). Trimming removed 5 bases from V and 4 bases from J, with 17 bases in between. The CDR3 is made up of 15 amino acids. Germline CDR1 reads PRHDT; CDR2 reads FYEKMQ (reference sequence). As DNA, the CDR3 is TGTGCCAGCAGCCCCCGGGCCGACCAGGGCTATGGCTACACCTTC. Amino acid sequence: CASSPRADQGYGYTF.

The chain links TRBV28 to TRBJ1-4, with D unclear. Trimming stripped 6 bases from V and 3 bases from J, with 14 bases between. CDR3 size: 15 residues. CDR1 is MDHEN, CDR2 SYDVKM, per germline. The CDR3 protein is CASSPPSAANEKLFF. The CDR3, as DNA: TGTGCCAGCAGCCCCCCCTCGGCGGCTAATGAAAAACTGTTTTTT.

The gene calls are TRBV2 and TRBJ2-7; tentative D call: TRBD2 (6 bases). CDR3 length: 15 residues. Germline CDR1 and CDR2: SNHLY and FYNNEI. Trimming took 3 bases from V and 2 from J, leaving 14 bases between them. DNA for the CDR3: TGTGCCAGCAGTGACGGGGACTCCTTAACCTACGAGCAGTACTTC. Its translation: CASSDGDSLTYEQYF.

This clone was counted between two and nine times. The chain couples TRBV4-1 to TRBJ2-7, with a tentative D call TRBD1 (5 bases). This CDR3 spans 15 amino acids. Germline V lookup: CDR1 MGHRA, CDR2 YSYEKL. Deletions cut 1 base from V and 0 bases from J, with 10 bases between. CDR3 coding DNA: TGCGCCAGCAGCCAAGTTGGGCAGGGCTCCTACGAGCAGTACTTC. The encoded protein is CASSQVGQGSYEQYF.

The chain uses TRBV29-1 and TRBJ2-3, with D uncertain. Trimming left V 4 bases short and J 4 bases short, with 15 bases between. Germline lookup yields CDR1 SQVTM and CDR2 ANQGSEA. There are 14 residues in the CDR3. This chain's CDR3 is CSVVPGGAADTQYF. CDR3 bases: TGCAGCGTTGTCCCCGGCGGTGCTGCAGATACGCAGTATTTT.

The chain uses TRBV7-2 and TRBJ1-2; D perhaps matches TRBD1 (5 bases). This CDR3 has 14 residues. V was shortened by 3 bases and J by 1 base, with 9 bases between the two germline ends. From germline, CDR1 is SGHTA and CDR2 FQGNSA. The CDR3 is CASSFDSFNYGYTF. The CDR3 DNA is TGTGCCAGCAGCTTCGACAGCTTTAACTATGGCTACACCTTC.

This clone showed up just once. This chain joins TRBV11-3 and TRBJ2-5; 11 bases agree with TRBD2. CDR3 length: 14 amino acids. Germline V lookup: CDR1 SGHNT, CDR2 YENEEA. Trimming at V came to 2 bases and at J to 5 bases, leaving 1 base not matched to a gene. CDR3 sequence (DNA): TGTGCCAGCAGCTTAACTAGCGGGAGTGAGACCCAGTACTTC. Encoded protein: CASSLTSGSETQYF.

The rearrangement joins TRBV6-2 or TRBV6-3 to TRBJ2-3, with TRBD1 matching over 7 bases. The trim removed 4 bases at V and 5 bases at J, leaving 9 bases unmatched. The CDR3 loop spans 15 amino acids. CDR1 and CDR2 from the germline V gene are MNHEY and SVGEGT. CDR3 nucleotide sequence: TGTGCCAGCAGTTTTCTTATCCAGGGGGAAGATACGCAGTATTTT. This sequence encodes CASSFLIQGEDTQYF.

This clone was seen only a few times. The chain employs TRBV6-1 and TRBJ2-3, with 10 bases fitting TRBD2. This CDR3 has 19 amino acids. Germline V gene lookup returns CDR1 MNHNS and CDR2 SASEGT. Trimming cost V 1 base and J 0 bases; bases outside gene matches: 10. The CDR3 here is CASSEGWLAGAISTDTQYF. CDR3 bases: TGTGCCAGCAGTGAAGGTTGGCTAGCGGGGGCTATTAGCACAGATACGCAGTATTTT.

This sequence joins TRBV27 and TRBJ2-5; D not resolved. Looked up from germline, CDR1 is MNHEY and CDR2 is SMNVEV (reference sequence). V lost 1 base and J lost 2, with 8 bases in between. CDR3 length: 14 residues. The CDR3 reads CASSLFGGQETQYF. CDR3 nucleotide sequence: TGTGCCAGCAGTTTATTCGGCGGTCAAGAGACCCAGTACTTC.

The rearrangement joins TRBV11-2 to TRBJ2-1; D possibly corresponds to TRBD2 (5 bases). Trimming cost V 4 bases and J 4 bases, with 8 bases left between them. CDR1 is SGHAT and CDR2 is FQNNGV in the germline V gene. The length of the CDR3 is 13 residues. CDR3 sequence reads: CASSSDSYNEQFF. DNA of the CDR3: TGTGCCAGCAGCTCGGACTCGTACAATGAGCAGTTCTTC.

The chain carries TRBV9 and TRBJ2-1; D possibly corresponds to TRBD2 (6 bases). Germline V CDR1 and CDR2: SGDLS, YYNGEE. The CDR3 has 16 amino acids. V was trimmed by 3 bases and J by 0 bases, leaving 13 bases between them. DNA for the CDR3: TGTGCCAGCAGCGCTCTAGCGCCAAGCTCCTACAATGAGCAGTTCTTC. Its protein product is CASSALAPSSYNEQFF.

This sequence joins TRBV4-3 and TRBJ2-3; TRBD2 might be the D (5 bases). Deletions cut 4 bases from V and 2 bases from J, with 13 bases between. This CDR3 comprises 15 residues. The germline V gene has CDR1 LGHNA and CDR2 YSLEER. The CDR3 DNA follows: TGCGCCAGCAGCCCACGGCCGGGGAACACAGATACGCAGTATTTT. It encodes CASSPRPGNTDTQYF.

This clone was observed many times. This chain joins TRBV19 and TRBJ1-5, with 10 bases aligning to TRBD1. The CDR3 sequence is 15 residues long. Looked up from germline, CDR1 is LNHDA and CDR2 is SQIVND (reference sequence). Trimming removed 6 bases from V and 6 bases from J; junction bases left unmatched: 8. CDR3 sequence reads: CASRTGTGARQPQHF. In DNA, the CDR3 is TGTGCCAGTAGAACCGGGACAGGGGCTCGTCAGCCCCAGCATTTT. Based on the CDR3 plus reference TRBV19 and TRBJ1-5, the full variable domain is DGGITQSPKYLFRKEGQNVTLSCEQNLNHDAMYWYRQDPGQGLRLIYYSQIVNDFQKGDIAEGYSVSREKKESFPLTVTSAQKNPTAFYLCASRTGTGARQPQHFGDGTRLSIL.

The chain has TRBV3-1 (or the pseudogene TRBV3-2) and TRBJ1-3; no definite D call. V was trimmed by 1 base and J by 9 bases, leaving 7 bases between them. The germline gives CDR1 LGHDT, CDR2 YNNKEL (reference sequence). The CDR3 extends over 12 amino acids. CDR3 loop: CASSQGPSTIYF. The CDR3 DNA sequence: TGTGCCAGCAGCCAAGGTCCCTCCACCATATATTTT.

This chain links TRBV5-6 with TRBJ1-2; 9 positions agree with TRBD1. Germline V CDR1 and CDR2: SGHDT, YYEEEE. Trimming at V came to 4 bases and at J to 7 bases, leaving 5 bases not matched to a gene. This CDR3 spans 13 amino acids. CDR3 DNA sequence: TGTGCCAGCAGCGGAGGGACAGGGTTTGGCTACACCTTC. Amino acid sequence: CASSGGTGFGYTF.

V gene TRBV7-2 combines with J gene TRBJ2-3, with D maybe TRBD1 (6 bases). The CDR3 extends over 16 amino acids. Germline V CDR1 and CDR2: SGHTA, FQGNSA. Trimming cost V 1 base and J 3 bases, with 14 bases left between them. CDR3 residues: CASSLGRPGVTDTQYF. The CDR3 bases are TGTGCCAGCAGCTTAGGGAGGCCAGGGGTGACAGATACGCAGTATTTT.

This clone was observed at least ten times. The chain uses TRBV19 and TRBJ1-2; D perhaps matches TRBD1 (5 bases). From germline, CDR1 is LNHDA and CDR2 SQIVND (reference sequence). This CDR3 contains 13 residues. The V gene lost 3 bases and the J gene lost 8 bases, with 13 bases spanning the gap. The CDR3, as DNA: TGTGCCAGTAGTATCGAACAGGAAGAGGGCTACACCTTC. This codes for CASSIEQEEGYTF.

The chain carries TRBV12-3 or TRBV12-4 and TRBJ2-1; D ambiguous. The V gene lost 8 bases and the J gene lost 8 bases, with 13 bases spanning the gap. The CDR3 contains 12 residues. CDR3 in DNA: TGTGCCAGCTCCACCCGCAAGCATGAGCAGTTCTTC. This sequence encodes CASSTRKHEQFF.

The CDR3 region is CASSDGGKADQPQHF. The DNA of the CDR3 is TGTGCCAGCAGTGACGGGGGGAAAGCGGATCAGCCCCAGCATTTT. The V call is TRBV6-1, the J call TRBJ1-5, with D perhaps matching TRBD1 (5 bases). The V and J ends lost 3 bases and 5 bases respectively, with 14 bases between them. Germline V lookup: CDR1 MNHNS, CDR2 SASEGT. This CDR3 has 15 amino acids.

The chain links TRBV6-5 to TRBJ1-1; perhaps TRBD1 as D (5 bases). V was clipped by 0 bases and J by 8 bases, with 16 bases between them. Germline assignment: CDR1 MNHEY and CDR2 SVGAGI. The length of the CDR3 is 15 residues. CDR3 sequence reads: CASSYSSVGGTEAFF. The CDR3 DNA follows: TGTGCCAGCAGTTACTCTTCTGTGGGGGGGACCGAAGCTTTCTTT.